The 8 T cell receptor beta chains below all came from one sample that was sequenced in a study of T cells in Graves' hyperthyroidism and ophthalmopathy. There were TCR beta CDR3 regions amplified from RNA transcripts. HTBI primers were the set used in a first-round RT-PCR of the TCR CDR3. In TCRdb, the multiplex PCR reads were re-called with MiXCR into one record per CDR3 protein. The sample has 350,000 or so distinct CDR3 sequences, around 23% seen once. Sequences were obtained from blood. These receptor sequences come from a woman in her forties or fifties with Graves' hyperthyroidism.

This clonotype has more than one count but fewer than ten. The J gene is TRBJ1-4, the V gene TRBV12-3 or TRBV12-4; D is undetermined. V was cut by 6 bases and J by 8 bases, with 16 bases left in between. This CDR3 comprises 14 residues. The CDR3 DNA reads as TGTGCCAGCAGCCCGACCGCTAAAGGCGAAAAACTGTTTTTT. Translating it yields CASSPTAKGEKLFF.

This clonotype turned up a few times. The chain uses TRBV9 and TRBJ2-4, with D possibly being TRBD2 (5 bases). This CDR3 has 14 amino acids. The germline V and J ends were trimmed by 4 bases and 0 bases, with 8 bases remaining between them. The germline V gene encodes CDR1 SGDLS and CDR2 YYNGEE. CDR3 amino acids: CASSSGVAKNIQYF. The DNA for the CDR3 is TGTGCCAGCAGCTCCGGGGTAGCCAAAAACATTCAGTACTTC.

The genes are TRBV12-3 or TRBV12-4 and TRBJ2-7; D uncertain. The CDR3 is made up of 13 amino acids. The V end lost 6 bases, the J end lost 5 bases, and 14 bases lay between the germline ends. The CDR3 loop reads CASSPEGQHEQYF. CDR3 DNA: TGTGCCAGCAGCCCGGAAGGTCAGCACGAGCAGTACTTC.

This clonotype was detected many times. The chain links TRBV3-1 to TRBJ2-2, with D possibly being TRBD1 (6 bases). The V and J ends lost 4 bases and 0 bases respectively, with 12 bases between them. The CDR3 is 16 residues long. CDR1 and CDR2 from the germline V gene are LGHDT and YNNKEL (reference sequence). CDR3 region: CASSRPGTTNTGELFF. The CDR3 region has the DNA TGTGCCAGCAGCCGGCCCGGGACAACGAACACCGGGGAGCTGTTTTTT. The whole variable domain, remainder taken from reference TRBV3-1 and TRBJ2-2, is DTAVSQTPKYLVTQMGNDKSIKCEQNLGHDTMYWYKQDSKKFLKIMFSYNNKELIINETVPNRFSPKSPDKAHLNLHINSLELGDSAVYFCASSRPGTTNTGELFFGEGSRLTVL.

There are a few counts of this clonotype. The chain employs TRBV10-3 and TRBJ2-7; 7 positions agree with TRBD2. The CDR3 is 14 amino acids. J was trimmed by 0 bases and V by 8 bases; bases with no gene match: 7. Germline V gene sequence: CDR1 ENHRY, CDR2 SYGVKD. The CDR3 sequence is CAISSGGNSYEQYF. Written as DNA, the CDR3 is TGTGCCATCTCCTCCGGGGGGAACTCCTACGAGCAGTACTTC.

On this clonotype itself: A much larger clone differs by one base, so this may be a read error. In nucleotides, the CDR3 is TGTGCCAGCAGGGAGGCAGGGCTAGCAGCGGAGACCCAGTACTTC. Amino acid sequence: CASREAGLAAETQYF. The J gene is TRBJ2-5, the V gene TRBV5-6; D is possibly TRBD1 or TRBD2 (5 bases each). Deletions cut 5 bases from V and 5 bases from J, with 19 bases between. Germline V gene sequence: CDR1 SGHDT, CDR2 YYEEEE. This CDR3 region has 15 residues.

This sequence joins TRBV20-1 and TRBJ1-5; 11 nucleotides match TRBD1. Looked up from germline, CDR1 is DFQATT and CDR2 is SNEGSKA (reference sequence). This CDR3 region has 13 residues. This CDR3 reads CSAGQGAGETQHF. For the CDR3, the DNA is TGCAGCGCCGGACAGGGGGCTGGGGAGACCCAGCATTTT.

This clonotype was detected ten times or more. A much larger clonotype is one base distant, so this may be a read error. V usage is TRBV10-3 and J usage is TRBJ2-7, with D possibly being TRBD2 (5 bases). Looked up from germline, CDR1 is ENHRY and CDR2 is SYGVKD. CDR3 size: 11 residues. V was shortened by 6 bases and J by 3 bases, with 6 bases between the two germline ends. For the CDR3, the DNA is TGTGCCATCAGCGGGAACTACGAGCAGTACTTC. Its translation is CAISGNYEQYF.